The 24 T cell receptor beta chains below come from one sample, sequenced in a study of Tregs in tolerant kidney transplant recipients. Assay used: immunoSEQ multiplex PCR; TCRdb lists only in-frame clones, some missing. This table holds hundreds of thousands of clones, 65% to 85% found once. Material: CD4+ T cells from blood. Receptors originate from a human donor in good health.

The chain uses TRBV15 and TRBJ2-5, with a possible D match to TRBD1 (6 bases). V lost 1 base, J lost 3 bases, and 18 bases lay in between. The CDR3 is 17 amino acids. Germline V gives CDR1 LNHNV, CDR2 YYDKDF (reference sequence). This CDR3 is CATSRGVDRFDEETQYF. CDR3 DNA sequence: TGTGCCACCAGCAGAGGGGTCGACAGGTTTGATGAAGAGACCCAGTACTTC.

The chain links TRBV7-9 to TRBJ2-5, with D unclear. V was clipped by 3 bases and J by 3 bases, with 8 bases between them. The germline V gene has CDR1 SEHNR and CDR2 FQNEAQ (reference sequence). This CDR3 comprises 13 residues. The CDR3 reads CASSFDFEETQYF. CDR3 nucleotide sequence: TGTGCCAGCAGCTTCGATTTCGAAGAGACCCAGTACTTC.

The chain recombines TRBV7-9 with TRBJ1-2; unclear D gene. The CDR3 sequence is 12 residues long. V lost 3 bases to trimming and J lost 5 bases, with 7 bases between them. Germline V CDR1 and CDR2: SEHNR, FQNEAQ (reference sequence). As DNA, the CDR3 is TGTGCCAGCAGCTTTGGCCGATATGGCTACACCTTC. Translating gives CASSFGRYGYTF.

This clone was seen a few times. V gene TRBV20-1 combines with J gene TRBJ1-1; D uncertain. This CDR3 is 10 amino acids long. Germline values: CDR1 DFQATT, CDR2 SNEGSKA (reference sequence). Trimming removed 2 bases at V and 9 bases at J, with 7 bases between. This chain's CDR3 is CSARSAKAFF. The DNA of the CDR3 is TGCAGTGCTAGATCTGCCAAAGCTTTCTTT.

This clone was counted between two and nine times. This chain links TRBV7-9 with TRBJ2-3, with D maybe TRBD2 (7 bases). The V end was cut by 4 bases, the J end by 4 bases, with 12 bases between. CDR1 and CDR2 (germline): SEHNR, FQNEAQ (reference sequence). The CDR3 spans 14 residues. The chain's CDR3 is CASSSGGASDTQYF. The CDR3, as DNA: TGTGCCAGCAGCTCTGGGGGGGCCTCAGATACGCAGTATTTT.

This chain joins TRBV2 and TRBJ1-2; D might be TRBD1 (6 bases). Per germline, CDR1 SNHLY and CDR2 FYNNEI. The V and J ends lost 0 bases and 0 bases respectively, with 8 bases between them. This CDR3 is built from 15 residues. Written as DNA, the CDR3 is TGTGCCAGCAGTGAAGCCAAGGGGGCTAACTATGGCTACACCTTC. Its translation is CASSEAKGANYGYTF. Drawing the rest from reference TRBV2 and TRBJ1-2, the complete variable domain is EPEVTQTPSHQVTQMGQEVILRCVPISNHLYFYWYRQILGQKVEFLVSFYNNEISEKSEIFDDQFSVERPDGSNFTLKIRSTKLEDSAMYFCASSEAKGANYGYTFGSGTRLTVV.

V and J are TRBV19 and TRBJ1-2; 9 positions match TRBD1. There are 15 residues in the CDR3. Germline values: CDR1 LNHDA, CDR2 SQIVND (reference sequence). V was pared by 1 base and J by 0 bases, with 0 bases of the junction left unmatched. In nucleotides, the CDR3 is TGTGCCAGTAGTATAGGACAGGGGGCTAACTATGGCTACACCTTC. Translated: CASSIGQGANYGYTF.

The chain combines TRBV29-1 with TRBJ2-3; D gene unclear. CDR3 size: 13 residues. Looked up from germline, CDR1 is SQVTM and CDR2 is ANQGSEA. V was pared by 3 bases and J by 0 bases, with 7 bases between. CDR3 sequence: CSVDLGSTDTQYF. The CDR3 DNA reads as TGCAGCGTTGATTTGGGTAGCACAGATACGCAGTATTTT.

This chain links TRBV7-9 with TRBJ2-2; a possible D gene is TRBD2 (5 bases). Deletions cut 5 bases from V and 0 bases from J, with 13 bases between. The CDR3 contains 16 residues. CDR1 and CDR2 (germline): SEHNR, FQNEAQ (reference sequence). The CDR3 DNA is TGTGCCAGCAGCCTCGGACTCGGACCGAACACCGGGGAGCTGTTTTTT. This sequence encodes CASSLGLGPNTGELFF.

This clone was recorded only once. V usage is TRBV6-5 and J usage is TRBJ1-3; D not certain. V gave up 0 bases and J gave up 0 bases, with 9 bases separating them. CDR1 is MNHEY, CDR2 SVGAGI, per germline. This CDR3 has 16 amino acids. CDR3: CASSYSGPTSGNTIYF. The DNA of the CDR3 is TGTGCCAGCAGTTACTCCGGACCGACCTCTGGAAACACCATATATTTT.

This rearrangement joins TRBV5-6 to TRBJ2-3; 7 nucleotides agree with TRBD1. V shed 4 bases and J 2 bases; nucleotides not matched to a gene: 10. The CDR3 length is 16 residues. Germline CDR1 and CDR2: SGHDT and YYEEEE. CDR3 nucleotides: TGTGCCAGCAGCGTGATTCGGGACAGCACCACAGATACGCAGTATTTT. This gives the protein CASSVIRDSTTDTQYF.

The CDR3 DNA reads TGTGCCAGCAGTCCTTACAGGGTGATGAACACTGAAGCTTTCTTT. Its translation: CASSPYRVMNTEAFF. The V and J genes are TRBV11-2 and TRBJ1-1; D is possibly TRBD1 (6 bases). The V gene's germline CDR1 is SGHAT and CDR2 FQNNGV. The CDR3 is made up of 15 amino acids. Trimming stripped 6 bases from V and 0 bases from J, with 14 bases between.

The chain carries TRBV27 and TRBJ1-6; no firm D call. This CDR3 has 16 amino acids. Germline V CDR1 and CDR2: MNHEY, SMNVEV (reference sequence). V dropped 4 bases and J dropped 11 bases, with 21 bases sitting between them. In nucleotides, the CDR3 is TGTGCCAGCAGTTACCAAACACACCGCCTTTACCCACCCCTCCACTTT. This sequence encodes CASSYQTHRLYPPLHF.

The chain joins TRBV19 to TRBJ2-5; 10 bases align to TRBD1. This CDR3 region has 15 residues. With V trimmed by 8 bases and J by 0 bases, 6 bases remained unmatched. CDR1 LNHDA and CDR2 SQIVND come from the germline V gene (reference sequence). The CDR3 protein is CASSKGQGYQETQYF. CDR3 nucleotides: TGTGCCAGTTCGAAGGGACAGGGGTACCAAGAGACCCAGTACTTC.

This rearrangement joins TRBV30 to TRBJ1-3; TRBD1 matches 8 bases. The V gene end was trimmed by 1 base and the J gene end by 2 bases; junction bases not matched to a gene: 1. Germline-derived CDR1 and CDR2 are GTSNPN and SVGIG (reference sequence). The CDR3 contains 14 residues. The chain's CDR3 is CAWSATGAGNTIYF. For the CDR3, the DNA is TGTGCCTGGAGTGCGACAGGGGCTGGAAACACCATATATTTT.

This rearrangement joins TRBV7-9 to TRBJ2-7, with D uncertain. With 2 bases removed from V and 2 bases from J, the gap between germline ends came to 7 bases. The CDR3 extends over 13 amino acids. Germline V gives CDR1 SEHNR, CDR2 FQNEAQ (reference sequence). In DNA, the CDR3 is TGTGCCAGCAGCTTACTAGGTACCTACGAGCAGTACTTC. Its translation is CASSLLGTYEQYF.

The CDR3 region is CASSYSRSAEAFF. CDR3 bases: TGTGCCAGCAGTTACTCCAGGTCGGCTGAAGCTTTCTTT. The rearrangement links TRBV6-5 to TRBJ1-1, with D unresolved. The CDR3 length is 13 residues. Germline CDR1 reads MNHEY; CDR2 reads SVGAGI. The germline V and J ends were trimmed by 0 bases and 6 bases, with 8 bases remaining between them.

CDR3 loop: CASSEVGRASNGYTF. CDR3 in DNA: TGTGCCAGCAGTGAAGTCGGCAGGGCATCTAATGGCTACACCTTC. The chain carries TRBV2 and TRBJ1-2; TRBD1 might be the D (5 bases). The V end was cut by 1 base, the J end by 6 bases, with 15 bases between. The V gene's germline CDR1 is SNHLY and CDR2 FYNNEI. The CDR3 consists of 15 residues.

The chain is built from TRBV5-4 and TRBJ2-3, with D perhaps TRBD2 (6 bases). The CDR3 has 14 residues. V was clipped by 5 bases and J by 4 bases, with 14 bases between them. CDR1 and CDR2 from the germline V gene are SGHNT and YYREEE (reference sequence). In DNA form, the CDR3 reads TGTGCCAGCAGGCCCGGGAGCGTCGCAGATACGCAGTATTTT. Its protein product is CASRPGSVADTQYF.

This sequence joins TRBV19 and TRBJ1-5, with no clear D. The germline CDR1 and CDR2 sequences are LNHDA and SQIVND (reference sequence). With 3 bases removed from V and 2 bases from J, the gap between germline ends came to 11 bases. CDR3 length: 15 amino acids. In nucleotides, the CDR3 is TGTGCCAGTAGTATGGAAGCGGGTGGCAATCAGCCCCAGCATTTT. Translated, it gives CASSMEAGGNQPQHF.

This clone occurred a few times. This chain connects TRBV27 to TRBJ1-1, with D possibly being TRBD1 (5 bases). With 8 bases removed from V and 1 base from J, the gap between germline ends came to 8 bases. The CDR3 covers 12 residues. Germline lookup yields CDR1 MNHEY and CDR2 SMNVEV (reference sequence). The CDR3 is CASSGTNTEAFF. The CDR3 DNA reads as TGTGCCAGCTCCGGGACGAACACTGAAGCTTTCTTT.

The chain combines TRBV7-2 with TRBJ1-1; no definite D call. Trimming pared 5 bases from V and 0 bases from J, leaving 13 bases between. Per germline, CDR1 SGHTA and CDR2 FQGNSA. The CDR3 has 15 residues. The CDR3 spells CASSPRPNMNTEAFF. The DNA for the CDR3 is TGTGCCAGCAGCCCTAGACCAAACATGAACACTGAAGCTTTCTTT.

The CDR3 loop is CSVDRGTYEQYF. CDR3 coding DNA: TGCAGCGTGGACAGGGGAACCTACGAGCAGTACTTC. The V and J genes are TRBV29-1 and TRBJ2-7, with 9 bases aligning to TRBD1. V trimming: 6 bases; J trimming: 2 bases; junction bases outside the gene matches: 2. The CDR3 is 12 residues long. CDR1 and CDR2 (germline): SQVTM, ANQGSEA.

The chain is built from TRBV11-2 and TRBJ2-1; 11 nucleotides match TRBD2. The CDR3 runs 15 residues. Germline CDR1 is SGHAT and CDR2 is FQNNGV. After removal of 6 bases from V and 3 bases from J, the junction contained 4 bases not matched to a gene. CDR3 in DNA: TGTGCCAGCAGTTACGGGACTAGCGGCTACAATGAGCAGTTCTTC. This encodes CASSYGTSGYNEQFF.